This TCR beta chain stems from a study of T cell repertoires in aging, cancer and after chemotherapy. Germline assignment: CDR1 LNHNV and CDR2 YYDKDF (reference sequence). CDR3 length equals 16 residues. Deletions cut 4 bases from V and 2 bases from J, with 16 bases between. Peripheral blood genomic DNA, not sorted cells or RNA, was the template. Rearranged V-D-J TRB sequences were amplified with a mixed TRB-A/B primer pool. TCRdb itself ran the multiplex PCR reads through MiXCR, one entry per CDR3 protein. The data hold about 9,700 distinct CDR3 sequences, with about 30% observed a single time. The clonotype comes from a human donor in good health. Material for sequencing was blood. This chain uses TRBV15 with TRBJ2-3; TRBD1 might be the D (5 bases). The CDR3 sequence: CATSTNPRAFTDTQYF. The CDR3 region has the DNA TGTGCCACCAGCACAAACCCCAGGGCCTTCACAGATACGCAGTATTTT.